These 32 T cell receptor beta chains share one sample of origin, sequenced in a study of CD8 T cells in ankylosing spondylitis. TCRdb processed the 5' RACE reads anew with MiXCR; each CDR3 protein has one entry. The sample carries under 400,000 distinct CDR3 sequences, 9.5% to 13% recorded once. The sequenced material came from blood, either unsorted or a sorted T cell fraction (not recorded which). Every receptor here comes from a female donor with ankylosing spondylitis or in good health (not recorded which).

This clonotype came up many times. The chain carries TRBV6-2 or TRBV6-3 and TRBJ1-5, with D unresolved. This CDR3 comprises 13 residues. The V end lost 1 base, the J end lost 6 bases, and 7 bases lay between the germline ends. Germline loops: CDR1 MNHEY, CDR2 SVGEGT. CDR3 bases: TGTGCCAGCAGTTACTACGCCGGTCAGCCCCAGCATTTT. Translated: CASSYYAGQPQHF.

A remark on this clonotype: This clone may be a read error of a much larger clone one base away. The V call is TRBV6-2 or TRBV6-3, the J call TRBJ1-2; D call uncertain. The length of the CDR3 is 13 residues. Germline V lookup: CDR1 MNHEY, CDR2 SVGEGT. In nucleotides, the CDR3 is TGTGCCAGCAGTTACTCAGAGAACTATGGCTACCCCTTC. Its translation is CASSYSENYGYPF.

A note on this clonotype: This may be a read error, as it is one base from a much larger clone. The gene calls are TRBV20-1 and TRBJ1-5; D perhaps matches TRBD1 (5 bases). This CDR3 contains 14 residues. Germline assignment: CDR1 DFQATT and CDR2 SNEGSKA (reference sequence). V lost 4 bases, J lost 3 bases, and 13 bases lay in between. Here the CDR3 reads CSAMTAYNNQPQHF. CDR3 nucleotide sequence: TGCAGTGCTATGACAGCTTATAACAATCAGCCCCAGCATTTT.

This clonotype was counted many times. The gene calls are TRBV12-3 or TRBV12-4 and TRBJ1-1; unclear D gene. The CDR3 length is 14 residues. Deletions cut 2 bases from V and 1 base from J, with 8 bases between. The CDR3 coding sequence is TGTGCCAGCAGTTTATTTCTGGGGAACACTGAAGCTTTCTTT. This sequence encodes CASSLFLGNTEAFF.

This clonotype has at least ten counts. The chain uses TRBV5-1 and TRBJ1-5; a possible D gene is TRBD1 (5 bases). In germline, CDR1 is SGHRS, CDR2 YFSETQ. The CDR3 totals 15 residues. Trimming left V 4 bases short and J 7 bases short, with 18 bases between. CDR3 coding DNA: TGCGCCAGCAGCCCGGACGGGGGTTCGGGACAGCCCCAGCATTTT. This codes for CASSPDGGSGQPQHF.

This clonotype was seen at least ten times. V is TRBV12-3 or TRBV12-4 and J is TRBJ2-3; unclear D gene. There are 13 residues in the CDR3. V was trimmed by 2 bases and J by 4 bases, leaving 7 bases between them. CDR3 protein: CASSLNRADTQYF. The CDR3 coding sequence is TGTGCCAGCAGTTTAAATCGGGCAGATACGCAGTATTTT.

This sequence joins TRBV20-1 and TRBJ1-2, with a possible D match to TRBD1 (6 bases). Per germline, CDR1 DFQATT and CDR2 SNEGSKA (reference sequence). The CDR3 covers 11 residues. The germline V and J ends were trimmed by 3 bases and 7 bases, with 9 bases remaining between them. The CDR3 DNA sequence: TGCAGTGCTAGGGGGACAACTGGCTACACCTTC. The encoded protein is CSARGTTGYTF.

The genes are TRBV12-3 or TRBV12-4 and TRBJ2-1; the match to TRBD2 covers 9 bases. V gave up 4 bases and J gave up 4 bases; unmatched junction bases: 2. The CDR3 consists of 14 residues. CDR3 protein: CASSYSGSYNEQFF. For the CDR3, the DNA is TGTGCCAGCAGTTATAGCGGGAGTTACAATGAGCAGTTCTTC.

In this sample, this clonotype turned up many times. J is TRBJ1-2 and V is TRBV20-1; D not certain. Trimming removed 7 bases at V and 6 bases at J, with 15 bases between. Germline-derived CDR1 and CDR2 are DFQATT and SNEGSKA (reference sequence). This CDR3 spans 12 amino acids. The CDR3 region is CSVTTTGDGYTF. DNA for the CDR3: TGCAGTGTAACGACGACTGGGGATGGCTACACCTTC.

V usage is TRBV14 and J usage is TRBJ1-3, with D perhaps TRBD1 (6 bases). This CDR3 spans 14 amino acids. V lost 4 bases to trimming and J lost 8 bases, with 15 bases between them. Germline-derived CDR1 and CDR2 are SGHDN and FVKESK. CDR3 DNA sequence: TGTGCCAGCAGCCCACACAGGGCCTGGGACACCATATATTTT. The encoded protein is CASSPHRAWDTIYF.

The CDR3 DNA reads as TGCGCCAGCAGCCAAAATTGGCTAGGAGTGAACAATGAGCAGTTCTTC. This sequence encodes CASSQNWLGVNNEQFF. The rearrangement joins TRBV4-3 to TRBJ2-1; D call uncertain. CDR3 length equals 16 residues. In germline, CDR1 is LGHNA, CDR2 YSLEER. The ends were cut back, 2 bases at V and 5 bases at J, with 16 bases in the middle.

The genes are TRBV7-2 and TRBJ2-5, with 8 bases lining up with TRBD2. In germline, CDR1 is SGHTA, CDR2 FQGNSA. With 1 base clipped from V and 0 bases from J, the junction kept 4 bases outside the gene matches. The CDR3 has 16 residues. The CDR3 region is CASSLGISGNQETQYF. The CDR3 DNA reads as TGTGCCAGCAGCTTAGGCATTAGCGGGAACCAAGAGACCCAGTACTTC.

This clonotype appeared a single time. In nucleotides, the CDR3 is TGTGCCAGCAGCCCCAGCGCCTGGGAGACCCAGTACTTC. Encoded protein: CASSPSAWETQYF. This chain uses TRBV7-9 with TRBJ2-5; D is unclear. Germline CDR1 SEHNR, CDR2 FQNEAQ (reference sequence). Trimming pared 5 bases from V and 5 bases from J, leaving 12 bases between. This CDR3 is 13 amino acids long. Together with reference TRBV7-9 and TRBJ2-5, the CDR3 gives the full variable domain: DTGVSQNPRHKITKRGQNVTFRCDPISEHNRLYWYRQTLGQGPEFLTYFQNEAQLEKSRLLSDRFSAERPKGSFSTLEIQRTEQGDSAMYLCASSPSAWETQYFGPGTRLLVL.

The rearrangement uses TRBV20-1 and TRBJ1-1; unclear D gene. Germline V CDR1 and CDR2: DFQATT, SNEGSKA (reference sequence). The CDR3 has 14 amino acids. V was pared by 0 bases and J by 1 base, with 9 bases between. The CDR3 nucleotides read TGCAGTGCTAGAGAACGGTTCCCGAACACTGAAGCTTTCTTT. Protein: CSARERFPNTEAFF.

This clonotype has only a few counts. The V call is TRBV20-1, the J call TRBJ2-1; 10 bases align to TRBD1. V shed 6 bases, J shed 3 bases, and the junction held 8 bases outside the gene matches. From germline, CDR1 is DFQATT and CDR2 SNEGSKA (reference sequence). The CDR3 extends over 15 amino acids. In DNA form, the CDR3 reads TGCAGTGCGCCGAGGGGGACAGGGGTCTACAATGAGCAGTTCTTC. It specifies CSAPRGTGVYNEQFF.

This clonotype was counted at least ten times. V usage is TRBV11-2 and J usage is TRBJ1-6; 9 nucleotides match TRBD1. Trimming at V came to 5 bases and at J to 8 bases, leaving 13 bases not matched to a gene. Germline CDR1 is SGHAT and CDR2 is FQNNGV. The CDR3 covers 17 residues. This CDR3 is CASSTPPGQGIHSPLHF. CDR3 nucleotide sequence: TGTGCCAGCAGCACCCCCCCGGGACAGGGAATTCATTCACCCCTCCACTTT.

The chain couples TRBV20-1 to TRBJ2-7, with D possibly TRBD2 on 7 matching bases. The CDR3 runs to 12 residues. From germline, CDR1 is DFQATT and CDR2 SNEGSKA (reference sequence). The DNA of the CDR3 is TGCAGCGCCGAGTGGGGGGGCAACGAGCAGTACTTC. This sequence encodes CSAEWGGNEQYF.

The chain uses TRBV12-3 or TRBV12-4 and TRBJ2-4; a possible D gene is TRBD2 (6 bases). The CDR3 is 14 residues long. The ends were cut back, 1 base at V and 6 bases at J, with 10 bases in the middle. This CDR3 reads CASSLGGDLNIQYF. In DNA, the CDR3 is TGTGCCAGCAGTTTAGGGGGGGATTTAAACATTCAGTACTTC.

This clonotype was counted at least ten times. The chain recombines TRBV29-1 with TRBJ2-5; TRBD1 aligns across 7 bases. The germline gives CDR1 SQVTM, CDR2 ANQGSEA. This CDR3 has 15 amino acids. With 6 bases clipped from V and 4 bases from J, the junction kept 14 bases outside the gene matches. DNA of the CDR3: TGCAGCGTCGGATCAGCACAGGGGTGGAGAGAGACCCAGTACTTC. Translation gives CSVGSAQGWRETQYF.

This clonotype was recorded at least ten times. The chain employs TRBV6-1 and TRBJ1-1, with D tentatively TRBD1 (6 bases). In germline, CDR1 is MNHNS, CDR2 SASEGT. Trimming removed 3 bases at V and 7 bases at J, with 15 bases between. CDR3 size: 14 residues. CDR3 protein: CASSDPGQLNEAFF. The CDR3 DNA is TGTGCCAGCAGTGATCCTGGACAGTTGAATGAAGCTTTCTTT.

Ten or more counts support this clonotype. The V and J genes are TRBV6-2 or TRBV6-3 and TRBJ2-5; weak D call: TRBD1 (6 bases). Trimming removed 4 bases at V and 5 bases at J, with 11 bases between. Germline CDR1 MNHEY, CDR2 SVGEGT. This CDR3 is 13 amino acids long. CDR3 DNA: TGTGCCAGCAGTTCTCGGGACACGGAGACCCAGTACTTC. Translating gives CASSSRDTETQYF.

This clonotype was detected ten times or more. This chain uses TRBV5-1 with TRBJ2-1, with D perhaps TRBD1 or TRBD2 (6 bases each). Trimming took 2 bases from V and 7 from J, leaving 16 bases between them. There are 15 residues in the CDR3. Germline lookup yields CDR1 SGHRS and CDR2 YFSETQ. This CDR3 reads CASSLMGGDKNEQFF. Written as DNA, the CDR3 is TGCGCCAGCAGCTTAATGGGGGGCGATAAGAATGAGCAGTTCTTC.

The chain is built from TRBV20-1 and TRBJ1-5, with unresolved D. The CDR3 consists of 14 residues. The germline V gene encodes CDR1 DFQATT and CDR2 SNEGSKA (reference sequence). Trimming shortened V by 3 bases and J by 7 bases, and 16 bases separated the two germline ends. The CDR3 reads CSARVAGFDQPQHF. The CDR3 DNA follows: TGCAGTGCTAGGGTTGCTGGCTTTGACCAGCCCCAGCATTTT.

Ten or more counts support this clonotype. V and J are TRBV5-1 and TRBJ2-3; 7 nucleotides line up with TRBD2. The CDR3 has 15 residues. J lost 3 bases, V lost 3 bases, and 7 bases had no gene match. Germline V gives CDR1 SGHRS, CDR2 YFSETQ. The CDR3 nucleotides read TGCGCCAGCAGCTACGGACTAGGGGCGACAGATACGCAGTATTTT. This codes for CASSYGLGATDTQYF.

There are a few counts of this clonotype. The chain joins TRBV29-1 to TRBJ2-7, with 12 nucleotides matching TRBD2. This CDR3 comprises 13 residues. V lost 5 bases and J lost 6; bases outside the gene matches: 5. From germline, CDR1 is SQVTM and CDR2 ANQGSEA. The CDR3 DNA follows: TGCAGCGTTCTAGCGGGAGGGCCCTCCGAGCAGTACTTC. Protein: CSVLAGGPSEQYF.

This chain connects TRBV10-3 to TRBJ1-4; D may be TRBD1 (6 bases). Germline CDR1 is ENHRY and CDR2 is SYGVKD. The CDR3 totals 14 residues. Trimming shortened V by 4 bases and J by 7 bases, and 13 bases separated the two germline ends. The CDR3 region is CAISVGGRSEKLFF. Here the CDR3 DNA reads TGTGCCATCAGTGTAGGGGGGCGAAGTGAAAAACTGTTTTTT.

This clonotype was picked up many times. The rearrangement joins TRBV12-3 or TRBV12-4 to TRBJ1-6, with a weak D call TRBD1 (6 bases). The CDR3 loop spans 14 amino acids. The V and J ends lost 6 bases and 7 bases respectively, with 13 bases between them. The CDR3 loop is CASRERGWNSPLHF. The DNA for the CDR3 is TGTGCCAGCAGGGAGAGGGGGTGGAATTCACCCCTCCACTTT.

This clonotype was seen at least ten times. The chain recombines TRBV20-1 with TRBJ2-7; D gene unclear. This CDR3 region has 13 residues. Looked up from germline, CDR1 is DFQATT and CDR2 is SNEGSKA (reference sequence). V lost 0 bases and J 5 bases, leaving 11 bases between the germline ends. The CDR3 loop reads CSARDYGSHEQYF. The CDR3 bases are TGCAGTGCTAGAGATTACGGCAGTCACGAGCAGTACTTC.

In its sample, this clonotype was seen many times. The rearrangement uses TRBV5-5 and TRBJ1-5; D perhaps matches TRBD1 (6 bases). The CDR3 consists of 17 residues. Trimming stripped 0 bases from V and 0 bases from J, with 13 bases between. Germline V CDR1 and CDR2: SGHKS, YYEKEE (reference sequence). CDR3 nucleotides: TGTGCCAGCAGCTTGGGCACAGGGAGGTATAGCAATCAGCCCCAGCATTTT. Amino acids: CASSLGTGRYSNQPQHF.

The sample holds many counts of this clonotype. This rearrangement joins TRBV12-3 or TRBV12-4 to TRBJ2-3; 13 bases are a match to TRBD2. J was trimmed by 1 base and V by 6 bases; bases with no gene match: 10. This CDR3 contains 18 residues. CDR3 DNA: TGTGCCAGCAGATCTGGGACTAGCGGGGACCCTCGCACAGATACGCAGTATTTT. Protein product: CASRSGTSGDPRTDTQYF.

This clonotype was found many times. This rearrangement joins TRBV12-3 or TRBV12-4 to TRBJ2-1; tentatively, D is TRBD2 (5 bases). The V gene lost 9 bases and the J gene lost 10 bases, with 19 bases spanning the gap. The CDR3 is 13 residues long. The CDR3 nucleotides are TGTGCCAGGGGCGGACTCGTAGTGACAGAGCAGTTCTTC. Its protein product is CARGGLVVTEQFF.

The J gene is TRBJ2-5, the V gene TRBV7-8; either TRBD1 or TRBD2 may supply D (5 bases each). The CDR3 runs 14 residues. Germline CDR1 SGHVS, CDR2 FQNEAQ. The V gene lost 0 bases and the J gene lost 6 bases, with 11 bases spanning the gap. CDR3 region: CASSLAGPRQTQYF. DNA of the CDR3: TGTGCCAGCAGCTTAGCGGGACCCCGGCAGACCCAGTACTTC.